A selection of T cell receptor beta chains follows, all from one sample in a study of early T cells in non-severe SARS-CoV-2 infection. TCRdb passed the 5' RACE reads through MiXCR, listing each CDR3 protein once. The sample lists roughly 110,000 distinct CDR3 sequences, over 8.5% occurring once. Specimen: whole blood. These receptors came from an adult who was a healthcare worker with PCR-confirmed SARS-CoV-2 infection or an uninfected control (not recorded which). Both conserved end residues are part of each CDR3.

CDR3aa: CASTGTSGTPAYEQYF
j_gene: TRBJ2-7
v_gene: TRBV7-2

CDR3aa: CASSEGAGLSPLHF
j_gene: TRBJ1-6
v_gene: TRBV2

CDR3aa: CSVVGGRGYEQYF
j_gene: TRBJ2-7
v_gene: TRBV29-1

CDR3aa: CARPGALCEQYF
j_gene: TRBJ2-7
v_gene: TRBV6-2/TRBV6-3

CDR3aa: CASSLQGRSYEQYF
j_gene: TRBJ2-7
v_gene: TRBV7-2

CDR3aa: CASSLWGASSYNEQFF
j_gene: TRBJ2-1
v_gene: TRBV28

CDR3aa: CSATVWGALANSYNEQFF
j_gene: TRBJ2-1
v_gene: TRBV29-1

CDR3aa: CASSYGTSHTDTQYF
j_gene: TRBJ2-3
v_gene: TRBV12-3/TRBV12-4

CDR3aa: CASSYVRGNQPQHF
j_gene: TRBJ1-5
v_gene: TRBV6-5

CDR3aa: CASSFPGAETDTQYF
j_gene: TRBJ2-3
v_gene: TRBV11-2

CDR3aa: CASSVYGGMAKNIQYF
j_gene: TRBJ2-4
v_gene: TRBV9

CDR3aa: CASSTGTDGNTIYF
j_gene: TRBJ1-3
v_gene: TRBV19

CDR3aa: CASSSQGHHGYTF
j_gene: TRBJ1-2
v_gene: TRBV27

CDR3aa: CASSLGTETEAFF
j_gene: TRBJ1-1
v_gene: TRBV7-9